This T cell receptor (beta chain) was found in a study of blood T cell repertoires in COVID-19. J gave up 4 bases and V 6 bases, and 8 bases lay outside the gene matches. In germline, CDR1 is SNHLY, CDR2 FYNNEI. This CDR3 spans 16 amino acids. TCRdb's table, derived via immunoSEQ multiplex PCR, lists solely in-frame clones and lacks some. The sample lists tens of thousands of clones; about 86% were seen once. This chain links TRBV2 with TRBJ1-3; 11 bases line up with TRBD1. The sequence derives from a middle-aged man with active COVID-19. Input material: peripheral blood. CDR3 amino acids: CASRMGGQGAGNTIYF. In DNA form, the CDR3 reads TGTGCCAGCAGAATGGGAGGACAGGGGGCGGGAAACACCATATATTTT.